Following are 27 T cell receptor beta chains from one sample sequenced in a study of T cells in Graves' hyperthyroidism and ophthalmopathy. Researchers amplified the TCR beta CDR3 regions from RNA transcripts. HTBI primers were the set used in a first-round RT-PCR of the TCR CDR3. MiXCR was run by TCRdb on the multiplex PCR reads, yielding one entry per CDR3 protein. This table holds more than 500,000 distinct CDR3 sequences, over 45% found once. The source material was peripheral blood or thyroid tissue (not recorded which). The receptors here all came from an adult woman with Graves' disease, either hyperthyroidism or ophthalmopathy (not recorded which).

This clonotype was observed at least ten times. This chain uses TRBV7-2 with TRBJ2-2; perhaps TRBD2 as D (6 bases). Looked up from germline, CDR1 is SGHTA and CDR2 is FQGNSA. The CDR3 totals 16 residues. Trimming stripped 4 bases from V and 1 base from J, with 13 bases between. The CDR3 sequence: CASSSYNGRNTGELFF. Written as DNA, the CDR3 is TGTGCCAGCAGCTCATATAACGGGAGGAACACCGGGGAGCTGTTTTTT.

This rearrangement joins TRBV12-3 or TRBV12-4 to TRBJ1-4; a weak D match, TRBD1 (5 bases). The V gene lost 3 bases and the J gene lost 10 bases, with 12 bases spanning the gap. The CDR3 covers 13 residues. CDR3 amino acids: CASSFEGLGKLFF. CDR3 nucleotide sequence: TGTGCCAGCAGTTTTGAGGGGTTAGGAAAACTGTTTTTT.

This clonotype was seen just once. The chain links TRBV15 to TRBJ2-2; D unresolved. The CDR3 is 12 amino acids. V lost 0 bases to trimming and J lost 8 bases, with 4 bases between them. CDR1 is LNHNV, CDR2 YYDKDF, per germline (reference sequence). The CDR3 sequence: CATSRDVGELFF. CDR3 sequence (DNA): TGTGCCACCAGCAGAGATGTTGGGGAGCTGTTTTTT.

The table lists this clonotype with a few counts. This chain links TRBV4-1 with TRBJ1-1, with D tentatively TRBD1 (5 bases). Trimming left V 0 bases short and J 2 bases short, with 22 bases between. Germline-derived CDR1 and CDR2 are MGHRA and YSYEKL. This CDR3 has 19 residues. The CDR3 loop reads CASSQEGVLPVGYNTEAFF. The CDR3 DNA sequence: TGCGCCAGCAGCCAAGAAGGGGTGCTCCCGGTGGGCTACAACACTGAAGCTTTCTTT.

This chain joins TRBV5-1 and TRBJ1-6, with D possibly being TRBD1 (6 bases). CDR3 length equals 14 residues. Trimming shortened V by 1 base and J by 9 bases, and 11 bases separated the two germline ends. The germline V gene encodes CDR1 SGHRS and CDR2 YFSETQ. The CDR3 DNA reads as TGCGCCAGCAGCTTGCGGCAGGGGAGTTCACCCCTCCACTTT. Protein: CASSLRQGSSPLHF.

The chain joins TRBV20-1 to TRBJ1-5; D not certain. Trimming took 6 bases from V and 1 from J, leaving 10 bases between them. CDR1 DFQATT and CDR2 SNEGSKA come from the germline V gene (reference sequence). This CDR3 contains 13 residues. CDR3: CSASSGSNQPQHF. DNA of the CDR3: TGCAGTGCCTCCAGTGGAAGCAATCAGCCCCAGCATTTT.

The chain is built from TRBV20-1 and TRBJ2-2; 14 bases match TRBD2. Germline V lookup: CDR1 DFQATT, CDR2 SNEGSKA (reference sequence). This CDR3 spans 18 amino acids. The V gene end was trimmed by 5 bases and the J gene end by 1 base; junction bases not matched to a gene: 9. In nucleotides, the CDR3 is TGCAGTGCTTCCGCGACTAGCGGGAGGGCCCGGAACACCGGGGAGCTGTTTTTT. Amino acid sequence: CSASATSGRARNTGELFF.

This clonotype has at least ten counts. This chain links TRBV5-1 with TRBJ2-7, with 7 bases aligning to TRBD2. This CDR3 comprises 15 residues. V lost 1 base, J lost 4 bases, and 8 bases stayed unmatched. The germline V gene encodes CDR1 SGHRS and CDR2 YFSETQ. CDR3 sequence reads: CASSLLAGRMYEQYF. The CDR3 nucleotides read TGCGCCAGCAGCTTGCTAGCCGGGAGGATGTACGAGCAGTACTTC.

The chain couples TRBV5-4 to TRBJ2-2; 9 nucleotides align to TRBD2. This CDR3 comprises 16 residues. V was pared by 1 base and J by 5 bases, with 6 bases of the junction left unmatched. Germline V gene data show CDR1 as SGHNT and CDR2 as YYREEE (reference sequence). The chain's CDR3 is CASSLRGGRGTGELFF. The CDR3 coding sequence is TGTGCCAGCAGCTTGCGAGGCGGGAGGGGTACCGGGGAGCTGTTTTTT. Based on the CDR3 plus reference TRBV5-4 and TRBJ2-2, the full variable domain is ETGVTQSPTHLIKTRGQQVTLRCSSQSGHNTVSWYQQALGQGPQFIFQYYREEENGRGNFPPRFSGLQFPNYSSELNVNALELDDSALYLCASSLRGGRGTGELFFGEGSRLTVL.

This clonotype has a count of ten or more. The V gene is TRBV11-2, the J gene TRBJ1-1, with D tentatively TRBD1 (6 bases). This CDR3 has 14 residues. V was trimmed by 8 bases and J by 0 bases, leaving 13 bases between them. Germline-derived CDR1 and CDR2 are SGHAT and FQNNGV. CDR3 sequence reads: CASLRTAMNTEAFF. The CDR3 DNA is TGTGCCAGCCTAAGGACAGCGATGAACACTGAAGCTTTCTTT.

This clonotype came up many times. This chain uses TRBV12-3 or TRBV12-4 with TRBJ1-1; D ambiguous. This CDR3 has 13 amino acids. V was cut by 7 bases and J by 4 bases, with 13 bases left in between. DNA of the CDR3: TGTGCCAGCACCCTAGGAGGGTTCACTGAAGCTTTCTTT. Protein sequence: CASTLGGFTEAFF.

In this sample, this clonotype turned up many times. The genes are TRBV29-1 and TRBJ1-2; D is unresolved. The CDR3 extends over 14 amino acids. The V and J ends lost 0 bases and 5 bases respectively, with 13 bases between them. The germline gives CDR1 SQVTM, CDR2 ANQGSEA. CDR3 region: CSVEDLRREYGYTF. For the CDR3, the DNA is TGCAGCGTTGAAGATCTCCGGCGGGAATATGGCTACACCTTC.

CDR3 nucleotides: TGCAGCTTAGAACAGAACACTGAAGCTTTCTTT. Amino acids: CSLEQNTEAFF. The chain couples TRBV29-1 to TRBJ1-1; no firm D call. The germline CDR1 and CDR2 sequences are SQVTM and ANQGSEA. There are 11 residues in the CDR3. V was shortened by 8 bases and J by 1 base, with 8 bases between the two germline ends.

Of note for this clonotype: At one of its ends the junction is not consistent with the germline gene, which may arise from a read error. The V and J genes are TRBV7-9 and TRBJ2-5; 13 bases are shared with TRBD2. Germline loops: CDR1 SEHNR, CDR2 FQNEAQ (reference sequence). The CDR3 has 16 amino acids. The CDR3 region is CASSHRLAGGQETRYF. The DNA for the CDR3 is TGTGCCAGCAGCCACCGACTAGCGGGAGGACAAGAGACCCGGTACTTC.

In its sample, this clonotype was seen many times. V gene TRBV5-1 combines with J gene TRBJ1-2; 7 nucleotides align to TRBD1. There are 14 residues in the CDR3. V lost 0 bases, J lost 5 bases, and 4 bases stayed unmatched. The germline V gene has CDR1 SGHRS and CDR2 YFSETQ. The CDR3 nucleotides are TGCGCCAGCAGCTTGGACAGGGGACCTTATGGCTACACCTTC. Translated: CASSLDRGPYGYTF.

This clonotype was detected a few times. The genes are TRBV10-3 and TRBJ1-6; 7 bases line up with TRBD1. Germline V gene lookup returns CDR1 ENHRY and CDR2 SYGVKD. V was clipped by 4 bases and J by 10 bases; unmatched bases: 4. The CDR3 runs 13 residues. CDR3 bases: TGTGCCATCAGTGGACAGGGAAGATCACCCCTCCACTTT. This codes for CAISGQGRSPLHF.

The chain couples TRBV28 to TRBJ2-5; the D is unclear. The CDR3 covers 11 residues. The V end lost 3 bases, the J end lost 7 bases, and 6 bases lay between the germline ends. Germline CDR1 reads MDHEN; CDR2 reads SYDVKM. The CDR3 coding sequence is TGTGCCAGCAGTTTCAAAGGGACCCAGTACTTC. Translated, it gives CASSFKGTQYF.

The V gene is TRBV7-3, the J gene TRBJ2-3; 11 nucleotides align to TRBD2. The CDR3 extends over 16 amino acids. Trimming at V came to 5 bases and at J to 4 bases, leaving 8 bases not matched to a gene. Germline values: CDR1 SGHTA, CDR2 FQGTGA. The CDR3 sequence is CASSPTSGSGPDTQYF. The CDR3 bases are TGTGCCAGCAGCCCTACTAGCGGGAGTGGCCCAGATACGCAGTATTTT.

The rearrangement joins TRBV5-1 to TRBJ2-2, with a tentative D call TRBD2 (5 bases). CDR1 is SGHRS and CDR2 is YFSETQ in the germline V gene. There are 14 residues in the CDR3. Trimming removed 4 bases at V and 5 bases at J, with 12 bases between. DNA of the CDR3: TGCGCCAGCAGCGAGCGGACGAGGACCGGGGAGCTGTTTTTT. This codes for CASSERTRTGELFF.

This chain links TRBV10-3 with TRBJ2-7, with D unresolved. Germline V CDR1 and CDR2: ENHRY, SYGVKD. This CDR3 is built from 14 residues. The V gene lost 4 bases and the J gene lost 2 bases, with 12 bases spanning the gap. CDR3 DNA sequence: TGTGCCATCAGTGGGAAGAGCGCTACCTACGAGCAGTACTTC. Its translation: CAISGKSATYEQYF.

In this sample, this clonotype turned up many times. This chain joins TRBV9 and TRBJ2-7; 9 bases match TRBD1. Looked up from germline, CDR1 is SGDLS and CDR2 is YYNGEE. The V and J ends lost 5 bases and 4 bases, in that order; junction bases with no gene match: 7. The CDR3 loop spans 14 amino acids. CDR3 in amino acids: CASSHTGGGYEQYF. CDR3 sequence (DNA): TGTGCCAGCAGTCACACAGGGGGCGGGTACGAGCAGTACTTC.

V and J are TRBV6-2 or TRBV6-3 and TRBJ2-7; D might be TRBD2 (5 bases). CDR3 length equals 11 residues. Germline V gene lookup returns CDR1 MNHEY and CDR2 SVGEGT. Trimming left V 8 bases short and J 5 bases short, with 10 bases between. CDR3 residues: CASGSGHEQYF. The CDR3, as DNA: TGTGCCAGCGGGAGCGGCCACGAGCAGTACTTC.

This CDR3 is CASSETLTSNQPQHF. CDR3 in DNA: TGTGCCAGCAGTGAAACGCTAACTAGCAATCAGCCCCAGCATTTT. The chain uses TRBV2 and TRBJ1-5; D not resolved. In germline, CDR1 is SNHLY, CDR2 FYNNEI. The CDR3 sequence is 15 residues long. V lost 2 bases and J lost 0, with 8 bases in between.

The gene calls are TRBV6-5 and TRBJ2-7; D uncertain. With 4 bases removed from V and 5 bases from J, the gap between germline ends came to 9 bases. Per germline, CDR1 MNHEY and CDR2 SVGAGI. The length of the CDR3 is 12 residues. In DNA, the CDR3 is TGTGCCAGCAGTTCCACCCTTCACGAGCAGTACTTC. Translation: CASSSTLHEQYF.

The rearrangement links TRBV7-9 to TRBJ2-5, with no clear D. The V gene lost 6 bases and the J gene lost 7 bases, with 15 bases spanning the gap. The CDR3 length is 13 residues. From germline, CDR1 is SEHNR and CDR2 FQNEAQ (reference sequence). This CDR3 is CASSNTHSGTQYF. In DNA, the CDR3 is TGTGCCAGCAGTAATACCCATTCGGGGACCCAGTACTTC. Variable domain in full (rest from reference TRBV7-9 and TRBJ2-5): DTGVSQNPRHKITKRGQNVTFRCDPISEHNRLYWYRQTLGQGPEFLTYFQNEAQLEKSRLLSDRFSAERPKGSFSTLEIQRTEQGDSAMYLCASSNTHSGTQYFGPGTRLLVL.

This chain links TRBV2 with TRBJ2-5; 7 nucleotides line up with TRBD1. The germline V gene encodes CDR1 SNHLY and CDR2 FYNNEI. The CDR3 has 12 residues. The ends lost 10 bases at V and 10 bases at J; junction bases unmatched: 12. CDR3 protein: CATSKGARVQYF. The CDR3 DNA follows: TGTGCCACCTCGAAGGGGGCGCGGGTCCAGTACTTC.

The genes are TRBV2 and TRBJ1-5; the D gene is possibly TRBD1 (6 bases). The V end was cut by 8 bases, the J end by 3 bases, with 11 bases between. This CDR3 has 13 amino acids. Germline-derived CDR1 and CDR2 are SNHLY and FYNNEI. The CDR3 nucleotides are TGTGCCAGCGCAGGGGCAGACAATCAGCCCCAGCATTTT. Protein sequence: CASAGADNQPQHF. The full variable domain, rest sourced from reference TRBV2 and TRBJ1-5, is EPEVTQTPSHQVTQMGQEVILRCVPISNHLYFYWYRQILGQKVEFLVSFYNNEISEKSEIFDDQFSVERPDGSNFTLKIRSTKLEDSAMYFCASAGADNQPQHFGDGTRLSIL.